Below, one T cell receptor (beta chain) is given with its context. This sample was taken from a study of blood T cell repertoires in COVID-19. Sequencing was performed with immunoSEQ multiplex PCR; in TCRdb, only in-frame clones are kept and a portion is missing. Of 230,000 or so clones listed, approximately 79% are singletons. Germline V gene sequence: CDR1 MDHEN, CDR2 SYDVKM. The CDR3 is made up of 14 amino acids. V dropped 3 bases and J dropped 4 bases, with 11 bases sitting between them. The origin of this receptor is a human donor in a cohort sampled during active COVID-19. Sequencing was carried out using peripheral blood. The chain recombines TRBV28 with TRBJ2-3; a possible D gene is TRBD1 (6 bases). CDR3 nucleotide sequence: TGTGCCAGCAGTTTTGCGGACAGCCCAGATACGCAGTATTTT. Translation gives CASSFADSPDTQYF.